The rows below give T cell receptor beta chains drawn from one sample of a study of blood T cell repertoires in COVID-19. Libraries were prepared by immunoSEQ multiplex PCR; TCRdb keeps only in-frame clonotypes and omits some of them. The data show roughly 120,000 clones, approximately 80% seen once. Material for sequencing was peripheral blood. The origin of the receptors is a man over 45 with acute or convalescent COVID-19. CDR3s include the opening cysteine and the closing phenylalanine or tryptophan. A D gene is named only where the DNA matches it firmly. Size is stated for part of the rows, as once, few or many counts, or as a class when the clone is expanded.

d_call	clone_size	v_call	j_call	cdr3_aa	cdr3_nt
TRBD1	.	TRBV7-2	TRBJ1-4	CASSPRDSDSEKLFF	TGTGCCAGCAGCCCCCGGGACAGCGACTCTGAAAAACTGTTTTTT
.	many	TRBV14	TRBJ1-1	CASSPYRVGTEAFF	TGTGCCAGCAGCCCGTACAGGGTTGGCACTGAAGCTTTCTTT
.	.	TRBV7-9	TRBJ2-7	CASSPGNSGINSYEQYF	TGTGCCAGCAGCCCTGGGAATAGCGGAATCAACTCCTACGAGCAGTACTTC
.	.	TRBV9	TRBJ1-1	CASTGDLGTEAFF	TGTGCCAGCACCGGGGATCTGGGCACTGAAGCTTTCTTT
.	once	TRBV14	TRBJ1-1	CASSQDLVPNPNTEAFF	TGTGCCAGCAGCCAAGATCTGGTTCCTAACCCGAACACTGAAGCTTTCTTT
.	.	TRBV3-1/TRBV3-2	TRBJ2-5	CASSQVGQSRTQYF	TGTGCCAGCAGCCAAGTAGGACAGTCCAGGACCCAGTACTTC
.	.	TRBV4-1	TRBJ1-5	CASSQEGAQPQHF	TGCGCCAGCAGCCAAGAGGGGGCCCAGCCCCAGCATTTT
.	once	TRBV28	TRBJ2-3	CASSVVSRNTDTQYF	TGTGCCAGCAGCGTAGTCTCCCGAAACACAGATACGCAGTATTTT
TRBD1	.	TRBV5-1	TRBJ2-1	CASSPGQGRTYNEQFF	TGCGCCAGCAGCCCAGGACAGGGAAGGACCTACAATGAGCAGTTCTTC
.	few	TRBV2	TRBJ1-6	CASSEQGGRDSPLHF	TGTGCCAGCAGTGAACAAGGAGGGAGGGATTCACCCCTCCACTTT
TRBD2	.	TRBV12-5	TRBJ2-5	CASGSSGGAKFWKETQYF	TGTGCTAGTGGTTCTAGCGGGGGGGCGAAATTTTGGAAGGAGACCCAGTACTTC
.	.	TRBV29-1	TRBJ2-7	CSVQGNSYEQYF	TGCAGCGTCCAGGGGAACTCCTACGAGCAGTACTTC
.	few	TRBV19	TRBJ1-5	CASSTGGNQPQHF	TGTGCCAGTAGTACCGGGGGCAATCAGCCCCAGCATTTT
TRBD2	few	TRBV7-6	TRBJ2-1	CASSPTSGGAGEQFF	TGTGCCAGCAGCCCTACTAGCGGGGGGGCCGGTGAGCAGTTCTTC
TRBD1	.	TRBV30	TRBJ1-4	CAWSGQGLTNEKLFF	TGTGCCTGGAGTGGACAGGGATTAACTAATGAAAAACTGTTTTTT
TRBD1	.	TRBV19	TRBJ1-5	CASSIAGDSKGGLNQPQHF	TGTGCCAGTAGTATAGCCGGGGACAGCAAGGGGGGCCTAAATCAGCCCCAGCATTTT
TRBD1	once	TRBV18	TRBJ1-2	CASSPGTGPNYGYTF	TGTGCCAGCTCACCAGGGACAGGGCCTAACTATGGCTACACCTTC
TRBD2	once	TRBV7-3	TRBJ2-1	CASSLFGTGGSGDEQFF	TGTGCCAGCAGCTTATTCGGAACGGGAGGGTCCGGCGATGAGCAGTTCTTC
TRBD1	once	TRBV2	TRBJ1-5	CASSPQGAQPQHF	TGTGCCAGCAGCCCACAGGGGGCTCAGCCCCAGCATTTT
.	.	TRBV3-1/TRBV3-2	TRBJ2-1	CASSQDLDFYNEQFF	TGTGCCAGCAGCCAAGATCTGGACTTCTACAATGAGCAGTTCTTC
TRBD1	.	TRBV2	TRBJ1-4	CASKIIGTGNTLGGEKLFF	TGTGCCAGCAAAATAATTGGGACAGGGAACACTCTGGGCGGGGAAAAACTGTTTTTT
.	.	TRBV15	TRBJ1-6	CATSRDTDRGNSPLHF	TGTGCCACCAGCAGAGATACGGACCGGGGTAATTCACCCCTCCACTTT
.	.	TRBV6-6	TRBJ2-1	CASSTPGNEQFF	TGTGCCAGCAGTACCCCGGGAAATGAGCAGTTCTTC
TRBD1	.	TRBV7-8	TRBJ2-3	CASSLTGGGGDTQYF	TGTGCCAGCAGCCTGACAGGGGGTGGTGGGGATACGCAGTATTTT
TRBD1	.	TRBV28	TRBJ2-7	CASSLHPTGGKYEQYF	TGTGCCAGCAGTCTGCACCCGACAGGGGGCAAATACGAGCAGTACTTC
TRBD1	.	TRBV30	TRBJ1-2	CAWTPDRVGSYGYTF	TGTGCCTGGACCCCGGACAGGGTGGGTTCATATGGCTACACCTTC
TRBD1	.	TRBV29-1	TRBJ2-2	CSLTGDTGELFF	TGCAGCCTGACAGGGGACACCGGGGAGCTGTTTTTT
TRBD1	few	TRBV6-2/TRBV6-3	TRBJ2-7	CASSRTGKSSYEQYF	TGTGCCAGCAGTCGGACAGGGAAGTCTTCCTACGAGCAGTACTTC
.	.	TRBV7-9	TRBJ2-2	CASSAREQGVEDTGELFF	TGTGCCAGCAGCGCAAGAGAACAGGGTGTAGAGGACACCGGGGAGCTGTTTTTT
TRBD1	.	TRBV28	TRBJ1-3	CASSSARQGGNTIYF	TGTGCCAGCAGTTCCGCCCGACAGGGTGGGAACACCATATATTTT
.	.	TRBV14	TRBJ1-4	CASSQGYGQIEKLFF	TGTGCCAGCAGCCAAGGTTACGGACAGATTGAAAAACTGTTTTTT
TRBD1	once	TRBV29-1	TRBJ2-1	CSVRYGTGLFF	TGCAGCGTTAGGTATGGGACAGGGCTGTTCTTC
TRBD1	few	TRBV5-5	TRBJ1-1	CASSLMTGIPEAFF	TGTGCCAGCAGCCTAATGACAGGGATCCCTGAAGCTTTCTTT
TRBD1	once	TRBV27	TRBJ1-3	CASSLTGSGNTIYF	TGTGCCAGCAGTTTGACAGGGAGTGGAAACACCATATATTTT
TRBD1	.	TRBV5-1	TRBJ2-5	CASSGTGQTQETQYF	TGCGCCAGCAGCGGGACGGGACAGACCCAAGAGACCCAGTACTTC
TRBD2	.	TRBV19	TRBJ2-7	CASSPTSGGYEQYF	TGTGCCAGTAGCCCGACTAGCGGGGGGTACGAGCAGTACTTC
.	.	TRBV27	TRBJ2-7	CASSPSGYEQYF	TGTGCCAGCAGTCCCTCCGGGTACGAGCAGTACTTC
.	.	TRBV7-6	TRBJ1-4	CASSLAEQADPTNEKLFF	TGTGCCAGCAGCCTGGCGGAACAGGCCGACCCCACTAATGAAAAACTGTTTTTT
TRBD1	.	TRBV2	TRBJ1-3	CASSKGADGNTIYF	TGTGCCAGTAGTAAGGGGGCGGATGGAAACACCATATATTTT
.	.	TRBV19	TRBJ1-1	CASSMSTGGFEAFF	TGTGCCAGTAGTATGTCGACAGGAGGATTTGAAGCTTTCTTT
.	few	TRBV28	TRBJ1-1	CASAIASEAFF	TGTGCCAGCGCAATAGCGTCTGAAGCTTTCTTT
TRBD1	.	TRBV6-6	TRBJ2-7	CASTLQGPGGEQYF	TGTGCCAGCACCTTACAGGGGCCGGGCGGGGAGCAGTACTTC
.	.	TRBV18	TRBJ2-1	CASSPPIMAGPYNEQFF	TGTGCCAGCTCACCACCGATCATGGCAGGGCCCTACAATGAGCAGTTCTTC
TRBD1	.	TRBV19	TRBJ1-4	CASRQGEGANEKLFF	TGTGCCAGCCGACAGGGGGAGGGAGCTAATGAAAAACTGTTTTTT